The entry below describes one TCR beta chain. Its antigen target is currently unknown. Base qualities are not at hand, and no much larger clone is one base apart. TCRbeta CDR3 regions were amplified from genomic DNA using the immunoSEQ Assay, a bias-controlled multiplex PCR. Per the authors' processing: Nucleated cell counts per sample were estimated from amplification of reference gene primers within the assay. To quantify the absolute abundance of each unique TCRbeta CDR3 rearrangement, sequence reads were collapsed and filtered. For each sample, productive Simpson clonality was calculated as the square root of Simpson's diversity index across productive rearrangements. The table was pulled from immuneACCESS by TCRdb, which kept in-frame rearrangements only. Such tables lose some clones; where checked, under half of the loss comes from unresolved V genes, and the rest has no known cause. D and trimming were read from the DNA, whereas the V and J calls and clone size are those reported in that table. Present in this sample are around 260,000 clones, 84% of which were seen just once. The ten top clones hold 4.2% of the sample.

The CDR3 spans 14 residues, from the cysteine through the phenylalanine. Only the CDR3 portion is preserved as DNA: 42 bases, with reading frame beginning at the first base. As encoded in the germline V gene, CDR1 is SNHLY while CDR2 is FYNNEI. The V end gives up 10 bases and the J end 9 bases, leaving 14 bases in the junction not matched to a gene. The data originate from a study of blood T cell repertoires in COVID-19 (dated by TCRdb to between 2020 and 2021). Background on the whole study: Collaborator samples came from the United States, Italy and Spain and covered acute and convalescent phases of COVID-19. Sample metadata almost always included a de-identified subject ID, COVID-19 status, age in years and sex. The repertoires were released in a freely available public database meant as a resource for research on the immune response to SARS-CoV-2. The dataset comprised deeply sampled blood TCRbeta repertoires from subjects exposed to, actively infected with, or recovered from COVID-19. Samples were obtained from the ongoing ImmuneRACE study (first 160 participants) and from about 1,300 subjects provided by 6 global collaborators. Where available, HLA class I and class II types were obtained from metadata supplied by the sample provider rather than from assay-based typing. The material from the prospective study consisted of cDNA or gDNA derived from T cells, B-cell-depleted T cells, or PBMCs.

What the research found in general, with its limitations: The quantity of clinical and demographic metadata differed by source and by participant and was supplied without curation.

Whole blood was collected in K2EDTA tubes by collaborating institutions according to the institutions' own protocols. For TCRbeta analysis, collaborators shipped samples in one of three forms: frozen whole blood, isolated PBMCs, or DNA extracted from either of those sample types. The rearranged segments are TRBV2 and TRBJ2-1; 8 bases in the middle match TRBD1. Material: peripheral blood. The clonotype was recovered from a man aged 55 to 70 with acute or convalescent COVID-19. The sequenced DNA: TGTGCCACCTCTGGACAGGGCAGGATAGGTGAGCAGTTCTTC. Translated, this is CATSGQGRIGEQFF. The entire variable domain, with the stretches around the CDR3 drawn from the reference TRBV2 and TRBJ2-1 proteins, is EPEVTQTPSHQVTQMGQEVILRCVPISNHLYFYWYRQILGQKVEFLVSFYNNEISEKSEIFDDQFSVERPDGSNFTLKIRSTKLEDSAMYFCATSGQGRIGEQFFGPGTRLTVL.